This entry lists 24 T cell receptor beta chains sequenced from one sample in a study of human T cells and chemical hapten exposure. Whole blood, unfractionated, served as the material for total RNA extraction. TCRdb passed the 5' RACE reads through MiXCR, listing each CDR3 protein once. The top ten hold roughly 2.8% of the sample, which has roughly 120,000 distinct CDR3 sequences, more than 15% seen once. Every receptor here comes from a human donor in good health.

The sample holds a few counts of this clonotype. The chain carries TRBV5-4 and TRBJ2-5; tentatively, D is TRBD1 (6 bases). The CDR3 is 15 residues long. Germline V lookup: CDR1 SGHNT, CDR2 YYREEE (reference sequence). V lost 4 bases and J 4 bases, leaving 17 bases between the germline ends. CDR3 residues: CASSLEYRVGETQYF. Here the CDR3 DNA reads TGTGCCAGCAGCCTGGAGTACAGGGTCGGAGAGACCCAGTACTTC.

Written as DNA, the CDR3 is TGTGCCAGCACGGAAACCAGGGGGCAAGCCCAGTACTTC. It specifies CASTETRGQAQYF. The gene calls are TRBV27 and TRBJ2-5, with 8 bases fitting TRBD1. With V trimmed by 7 bases and J by 9 bases, 10 bases remained unmatched. Germline V gene sequence: CDR1 MNHEY, CDR2 SMNVEV (reference sequence). The CDR3 consists of 13 residues.

The V and J genes are TRBV9 and TRBJ2-1; 9 bases fit TRBD2. With 4 bases clipped from V and 5 bases from J, the junction kept 22 bases outside the gene matches. CDR1 and CDR2 (germline): SGDLS, YYNGEE. CDR3 length equals 20 residues. DNA for the CDR3: TGTGCCAGCAGCCCCCGACTAGCGGCACCACCGAACCCCTTGGACAATGAGCAGTTCTTC. Encoded protein: CASSPRLAAPPNPLDNEQFF.

The chain carries TRBV6-5 and TRBJ1-5, with TRBD1 matching over 9 bases. The CDR3 contains 15 residues. Germline assignment: CDR1 MNHEY and CDR2 SVGAGI. After removal of 10 bases from V and 4 bases from J, the junction contained 11 bases not matched to a gene. CDR3 DNA: TGTGCCACTAAACCGGGACAGGGCAAAAATCAGCCCCAGCATTTT. It codes for CATKPGQGKNQPQHF.

The rearrangement joins TRBV7-8 to TRBJ2-5; 10 nucleotides agree with TRBD1. V shed 2 bases and J 10 bases; nucleotides not matched to a gene: 7. CDR3 size: 14 residues. The germline V gene has CDR1 SGHVS and CDR2 FQNEAQ. CDR3 loop: CASSLLGQGVLQYF. In DNA, the CDR3 is TGTGCCAGCAGCTTACTTGGACAGGGGGTACTCCAGTACTTC. Together with reference TRBV7-8 and TRBJ2-5, the CDR3 gives the full variable domain: GAGVSQSPRYKVAKRGQDVALRCDPISGHVSLFWYQQALGQGPEFLTYFQNEAQLDKSGLPSDRFFAERPEGSVSTLKIQRTQQEDSAVYLCASSLLGQGVLQYFGPGTRLLVL.

The chain is built from TRBV6-1 and TRBJ2-1, with D perhaps matching TRBD1 (6 bases). Germline CDR1 MNHNS, CDR2 SASEGT. V was clipped by 4 bases and J by 10 bases, with 23 bases between them. This CDR3 has 16 residues. The CDR3 DNA reads as TGTGCCAGCAGTGGCGCCCCCGGGACAAGGGCGAGAGAGCAGTTCTTC. It codes for CASSGAPGTRAREQFF.

The chain combines TRBV12-3 or TRBV12-4 with TRBJ1-4; no firm D call. The CDR3 consists of 14 residues. Trimming took off 1 base at V and 0 bases at J, with 3 bases between the two ends. The CDR3 DNA reads as TGTGCCAGCAGTTTAGGGACAACTAATGAAAAACTGTTTTTT. This codes for CASSLGTTNEKLFF.

This chain links TRBV13 with TRBJ2-2, with 7 bases fitting TRBD2. The V segment lost 5 bases and the J segment 5 bases; nucleotides outside the gene matches: 5. Germline loops: CDR1 PRHDT, CDR2 FYEKMQ (reference sequence). CDR3 length: 14 residues. The CDR3 spells CASSLADVTGELFF. CDR3 sequence (DNA): TGTGCCAGCAGCCTAGCGGACGTGACCGGGGAGCTGTTTTTT.

This chain uses TRBV2 with TRBJ2-7; weak D call: TRBD1 (5 bases). Germline assignment: CDR1 SNHLY and CDR2 FYNNEI. V was pared by 3 bases and J by 3 bases, with 6 bases between. The CDR3 covers 12 residues. CDR3 protein: CASSDRDYEQYF. Written as DNA, the CDR3 is TGTGCCAGCAGTGACAGGGACTACGAGCAGTACTTC.

This clonotype appeared a few times. The rearrangement joins TRBV3-1 to TRBJ2-6; D possibly corresponds to TRBD2 (5 bases). The CDR3 is 19 amino acids. V was trimmed by 4 bases and J by 2 bases, leaving 21 bases between them. Germline-derived CDR1 and CDR2 are LGHDT and YNNKEL (reference sequence). For the CDR3, the DNA is TGTGCCAGCAGCCCATCGCGGGTACAGATTGAGACTGGGGCCAACGTCCTGACTTTC. The encoded protein is CASSPSRVQIETGANVLTF.

This sequence joins TRBV10-2 and TRBJ2-2; D gene uncertain. Germline CDR1 reads WSHSY; CDR2 reads SAAADI. V gave up 6 bases and J gave up 3 bases, with 2 bases separating them. There are 11 residues in the CDR3. This CDR3 is CASRDTGELFF. In DNA, the CDR3 is TGCGCCAGCAGGGACACCGGGGAGCTGTTTTTT.

This clonotype was counted a few times. The chain uses TRBV23-1 and TRBJ2-3; D remains ambiguous. TRBV23-1 is classed as an ORF, of uncertain function. The CDR3 spans 13 residues. The germline V and J ends were trimmed by 4 bases and 1 base, with 6 bases remaining between them. The CDR3 reads CASSLHRTDTQYF. In DNA, the CDR3 is TGCGCCAGCAGTCTGCATCGCACAGATACGCAGTATTTT.

The chain couples TRBV5-6 to TRBJ2-7; D unresolved. Trimming took 3 bases from V and 7 from J, leaving 20 bases between them. This CDR3 is built from 15 residues. The germline CDR1 and CDR2 sequences are SGHDT and YYEEEE. Here the CDR3 DNA reads TGTGCCAGCAGCTCCCTTGGGGTCGGAGTGTGGGAGCAGTACTTC. As protein: CASSSLGVGVWEQYF.

The CDR3 DNA follows: TGTGCCAGCAGTTTTAGGCACGAGCAGTACTTC. This encodes CASSFRHEQYF. This chain uses TRBV28 with TRBJ2-7; no reliable D call. The germline V gene has CDR1 MDHEN and CDR2 SYDVKM. The CDR3 runs to 11 residues. Between the trimmed V and J ends, which lost 3 bases and 5 bases, there was a span of 5 bases.

This clonotype was seen a few times. The chain employs TRBV15 and TRBJ2-2; possibly TRBD1 for D (7 bases). CDR3 length equals 13 residues. The V gene lost 7 bases and the J gene lost 3 bases, with 9 bases spanning the gap. Looked up from germline, CDR1 is LNHNV and CDR2 is YYDKDF (reference sequence). CDR3 in amino acids: CATTRGDTGELFF. DNA for the CDR3: TGTGCCACCACCAGGGGGGACACCGGGGAGCTGTTTTTT. Based on the CDR3 plus reference TRBV15 and TRBJ2-2, the full variable domain is DAMVIQNPRYQVTQFGKPVTLSCSQTLNHNVMYWYQQKSSQAPKLLFHYYDKDFNNEADTPDNFQSRRPNTSFCFLDIRSPGLGDTAMYLCATTRGDTGELFFGEGSRLTVL.

This rearrangement joins TRBV5-4 to TRBJ2-3; D perhaps matches TRBD1 (6 bases). This CDR3 is 15 amino acids long. Trimming shortened V by 2 bases and J by 1 base, and 11 bases separated the two germline ends. Germline V gene data show CDR1 as SGHNT and CDR2 as YYREEE (reference sequence). The CDR3 region is CASSFVGGGTDTQYF. The CDR3 DNA reads TGTGCCAGCAGCTTTGTAGGGGGAGGCACAGATACGCAGTATTTT.

J is TRBJ2-1 and V is TRBV4-2; 8 bases align to TRBD2. CDR1 and CDR2 from the germline V gene are LGHNA and YNFKEQ. This CDR3 comprises 15 residues. V was pared by 4 bases and J by 8 bases, with 10 bases of the junction left unmatched. The CDR3 DNA reads as TGTGCCAGCAGCCGTTCCAGCGGGAGCCGGGATGAGCAGTTCTTC. As protein: CASSRSSGSRDEQFF.

V and J are TRBV5-1 and TRBJ1-5; D gene unclear. V was cut by 3 bases and J by 1 base, with 11 bases left in between. Germline loops: CDR1 SGHRS, CDR2 YFSETQ. This CDR3 contains 15 residues. The DNA of the CDR3 is TGCGCCAGCAGCTCACAACCGGGGAGCAATCAGCCCCAGCATTTT. Residues: CASSSQPGSNQPQHF.

V and J are TRBV5-1 and TRBJ1-1, with a tentative D call TRBD1 (5 bases). Germline CDR1 SGHRS, CDR2 YFSETQ. V dropped 0 bases and J dropped 2 bases, with 11 bases sitting between them. This CDR3 is 15 amino acids long. In DNA form, the CDR3 reads TGCGCCAGCAGCTTGGAAGGGACCGAAAACACTGAAGCTTTCTTT. Its translation: CASSLEGTENTEAFF.

In this sample, this clonotype turned up a few times. The chain links TRBV29-1 to TRBJ2-6; D is undetermined. V lost 6 bases to trimming and J lost 0 bases, with 12 bases between them. Germline lookup yields CDR1 SQVTM and CDR2 ANQGSEA. CDR3 length: 15 amino acids. The CDR3 nucleotides read TGCAGCGTCGCGCAGTCAAGCTCTGGGGCCAACGTCCTGACTTTC. This encodes CSVAQSSSGANVLTF.

The gene calls are TRBV11-2 and TRBJ1-5; D gene uncertain. Trimming cost V 5 bases and J 4 bases, with 12 bases left between them. CDR3 length: 14 amino acids. Germline assignment: CDR1 SGHAT and CDR2 FQNNGV. CDR3 sequence: CASSREGGNQPQHF. CDR3 coding DNA: TGTGCCAGCAGCCGGGAGGGAGGAAATCAGCCCCAGCATTTT.

This clonotype was counted between two and nine times. The rearrangement joins TRBV28 to TRBJ1-2; the D is unclear. This CDR3 has 13 residues. Germline-derived CDR1 and CDR2 are MDHEN and SYDVKM. The V end was cut by 4 bases, the J end by 7 bases, with 13 bases between. The CDR3 sequence is CASSSLTSAGYTF. The CDR3 nucleotides are TGTGCCAGCAGTTCCCTGACAAGCGCTGGCTACACCTTC.

Only a few counts were recorded for this clonotype. V and J are TRBV12-3 or TRBV12-4 and TRBJ2-1, with TRBD2 as a possible D gene (6 bases). The ends were cut back, 3 bases at V and 15 bases at J, with 12 bases in the middle. The CDR3 loop spans 11 amino acids. Here the CDR3 reads CASSLSGGWFF. The CDR3 DNA follows: TGTGCCAGCAGTTTGTCCGGGGGATGGTTCTTC.

This clonotype has a handful of counts. V gene TRBV28 combines with J gene TRBJ1-6; weak D call: TRBD1 (5 bases). CDR3 length: 16 amino acids. V was cut by 3 bases and J by 0 bases, with 9 bases left in between. CDR1 is MDHEN and CDR2 is SYDVKM in the germline V gene. The CDR3 nucleotides are TGTGCCAGCAGTTTCGGGGGGAGCTCCTATAATTCACCCCTCCACTTT. Protein sequence: CASSFGGSSYNSPLHF.